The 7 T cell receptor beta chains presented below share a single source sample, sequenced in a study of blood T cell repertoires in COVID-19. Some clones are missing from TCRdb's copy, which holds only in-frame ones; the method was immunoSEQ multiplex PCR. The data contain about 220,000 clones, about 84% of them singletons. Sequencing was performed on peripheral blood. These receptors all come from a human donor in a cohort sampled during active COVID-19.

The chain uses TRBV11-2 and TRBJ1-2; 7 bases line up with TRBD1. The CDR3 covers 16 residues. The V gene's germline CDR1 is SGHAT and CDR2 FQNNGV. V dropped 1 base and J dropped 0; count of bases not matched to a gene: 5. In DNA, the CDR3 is TGTGCCAGCAGCTTAGTAGGGACAGCCTCTAACTATGGCTACACCTTC. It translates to CASSLVGTASNYGYTF.

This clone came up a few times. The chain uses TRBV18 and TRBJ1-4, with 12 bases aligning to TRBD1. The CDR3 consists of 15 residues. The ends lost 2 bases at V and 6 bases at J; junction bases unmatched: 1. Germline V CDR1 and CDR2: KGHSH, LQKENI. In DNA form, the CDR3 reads TGTGCCAGCTCACCAGGGACAGGGGGCTATGAAAAACTGTTTTTT. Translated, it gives CASSPGTGGYEKLFF.

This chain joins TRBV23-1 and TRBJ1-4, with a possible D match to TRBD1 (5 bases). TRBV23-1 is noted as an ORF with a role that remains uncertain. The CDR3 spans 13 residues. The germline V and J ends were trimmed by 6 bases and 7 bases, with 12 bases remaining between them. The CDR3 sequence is CASSRTLGEKLFF. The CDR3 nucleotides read TGCGCCAGCAGCCGGACACTGGGTGAAAAACTGTTTTTT.

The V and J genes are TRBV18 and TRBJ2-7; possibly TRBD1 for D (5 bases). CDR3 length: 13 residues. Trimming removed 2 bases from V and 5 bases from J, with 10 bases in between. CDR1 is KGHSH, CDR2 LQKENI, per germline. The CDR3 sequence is CASSPARAHEQYF. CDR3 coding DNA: TGTGCCAGCTCACCAGCCAGGGCCCACGAGCAGTACTTC.

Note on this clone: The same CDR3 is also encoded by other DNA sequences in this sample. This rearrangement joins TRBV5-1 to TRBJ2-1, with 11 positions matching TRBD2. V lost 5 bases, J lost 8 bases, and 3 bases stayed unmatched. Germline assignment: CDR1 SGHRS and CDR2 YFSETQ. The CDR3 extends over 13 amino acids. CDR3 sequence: CASRASGGYEQFF. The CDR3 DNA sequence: TGCGCCAGCAGGGCTAGCGGGGGGTATGAGCAGTTCTTC. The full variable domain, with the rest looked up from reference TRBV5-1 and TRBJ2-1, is KAGVTQTPRYLIKTRGQQVTLSCSPISGHRSVSWYQQTPGQGLQFLFEYFSETQRNKGNFPGRFSGRQFSNSRSEMNVSTLELGDSALYLCASRASGGYEQFFGPGTRLTVL.

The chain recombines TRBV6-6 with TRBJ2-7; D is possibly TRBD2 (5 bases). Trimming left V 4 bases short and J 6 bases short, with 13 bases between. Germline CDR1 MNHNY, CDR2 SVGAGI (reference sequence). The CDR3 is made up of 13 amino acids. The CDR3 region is CASSFRPEGEQYF. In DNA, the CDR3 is TGTGCCAGCAGTTTCCGACCCGAGGGCGAGCAGTACTTC.

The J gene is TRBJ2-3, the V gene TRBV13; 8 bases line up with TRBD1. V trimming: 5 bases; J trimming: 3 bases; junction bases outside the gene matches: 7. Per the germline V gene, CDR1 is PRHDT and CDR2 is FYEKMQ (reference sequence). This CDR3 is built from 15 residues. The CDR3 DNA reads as TGTGCCAGCAGCGTCGGGACAGGACGGACAGATACGCAGTATTTT. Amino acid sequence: CASSVGTGRTDTQYF.